These T cell receptor beta chains were read from a single sample in a study of technical replicates of blood from a few donors. Assay: immunoSEQ multiplex PCR; the TCRdb copy retains only in-frame clones and omits some. In the table there are some 83,000 clones, 90% to 95% of which are singletons. Sequenced sample: T cells isolated from PBMCs. The origin of the receptors is a human donor in good health. Each CDR3 is given with its conserved first and last residue. The D gene is left open where the match is weak. Some rows mark clone size as missing; the rest say once, few, many or name a class of expanded clone.

TRBV19,-,15,TRBD1,TRBJ2-7,TGTGCCAGTAGCCCGGCGGGACAGGGGGCCTACGAGCAGTACTTC,CASSPAGQGAYEQYF
TRBV7-3,-,14,-,TRBJ2-2,TGTGCCAGCAGCTTACTCTCGAACACCGGGGAGCTGTTTTTT,CASSLLSNTGELFF
TRBV28,-,16,TRBD2,TRBJ2-5,TGTGCCAGCAGTTTATTGATTACTAGCGGAGAAGAGACCCAGTACTTC,CASSLLITSGEETQYF
TRBV27,once,15,-,TRBJ1-5,TGTGCCAGCCAGCTGGCACGGAGTAGCAATCAGCCCCAGCATTTT,CASQLARSSNQPQHF
TRBV28,-,17,TRBD2,TRBJ2-5,TGTGCCAGCAGTTTTCCCCTAGCGGGAGGGCCCCAAGAGACCCAGTACTTC,CASSFPLAGGPQETQYF
TRBV5-1,-,14,-,TRBJ2-7,TGCGCCAGCAGCTTGACAGTCGAGACCTACGAGCAGTACTTC,CASSLTVETYEQYF
TRBV2,once,12,-,TRBJ1-2,TGTGCCAGCAGTGTCCGGAGAGAGGGCTACACCTTC,CASSVRREGYTF
TRBV14,-,17,TRBD2,TRBJ2-1,TGTGCCAGCAGCCAAGGATACCTAGCGGGAGGTTACAATGAGCAGTTCTTC,CASSQGYLAGGYNEQFF
TRBV19,-,13,-,TRBJ1-1,TGTGCCATTAGTAGAGGATTGAACACTGAAGCTTTCTTT,CAISRGLNTEAFF
TRBV28,-,16,TRBD1,TRBJ2-5,TGTGCCAGCAGTTTACAGGGGGTGGGTTATACTGAGACCCAGTACTTC,CASSLQGVGYTETQYF
TRBV6-6,-,11,-,TRBJ1-2,TGTGCCAGCAAGGGAGACTATGGCTACACCTTC,CASKGDYGYTF
TRBV4-1,-,16,TRBD1,TRBJ2-2,TGCGCCAGCAGCCAAGAGACAGGGCTTAACACCGGGGAGCTGTTTTTT,CASSQETGLNTGELFF
TRBV2,-,14,TRBD1,TRBJ2-5,TGTGCCAACACCGGGACAGGCGCCCAAGAGACCCAGTACTTC,CANTGTGAQETQYF
TRBV20-1,once,11,-,TRBJ2-3,TGCAGTGCTACTAGCACAGATACGCAGTATTTT,CSATSTDTQYF
TRBV5-4,-,13,-,TRBJ2-3,TGTGCCAGCAGCTTCAGCGGTACAGATACGCAGTATTTT,CASSFSGTDTQYF
TRBV9,once,14,-,TRBJ1-5,TGTGCCAGCAGCGTTACAGGGCAGAATCAGCCCCAGCATTTT,CASSVTGQNQPQHF
TRBV11-3,-,13,TRBD2,TRBJ2-7,TGTGCCAGCAGGAAAGCGGGAGGGGGGGAGCAGTACTTC,CASRKAGGGEQYF
TRBV11-2,-,14,-,TRBJ2-1,TGTGCCAGCAGCTTCGGCCGGGAGTACAATGAGCAGTTCTTC,CASSFGREYNEQFF
TRBV7-2,-,10,-,TRBJ2-1,TGTGCCAGCAGCTTCGATGAGCAGTTCTTC,CASSFDEQFF
TRBV6-1,-,11,-,TRBJ1-2,TGTGCCAGCAGGCAGAACTATGGCTACACCTTC,CASRQNYGYTF
TRBV20-1,-,11,-,TRBJ2-1,TGCAGTGCTAGAGACCGCAATGAGCAGTTCTTC,CSARDRNEQFF
TRBV30,-,11,-,TRBJ1-3,TGTGCCTGGAGAGACTACAGTTGGCCGCATTTT,CAWRDYSWPHF
TRBV19,-,14,-,TRBJ2-1,TGTGCCAGTAGTATAGATCATAGCGGCGATGAGCAGTTCTTC,CASSIDHSGDEQFF
TRBV28,-,16,-,TRBJ1-1,TGTGCCAGCAGCCCTTACTCAGTCTACAGGTACACTGAAGCTTTCTTT,CASSPYSVYRYTEAFF
TRBV15,-,16,TRBD2,TRBJ2-7,TGTGCCACCGGGGAGCCTAGCGGGCTGCGGGGTTACGAGCAGTACTTC,CATGEPSGLRGYEQYF
TRBV11-3,-,16,TRBD1,TRBJ2-1,TGTGCCAGCAGCACTGGACAGGTTAGCTCCTACAATGAGCAGTTCTTC,CASSTGQVSSYNEQFF
TRBV19,-,14,-,TRBJ2-4,TGTGCCAGTAGTATAGTACTAGCTCAAAACATTCAGTACTTC,CASSIVLAQNIQYF
TRBV27,-,14,-,TRBJ2-4,TGTGCCAGCAGTTTCGAAAGGGGCAAAAACATTCAGTACTTC,CASSFERGKNIQYF
TRBV29-1,-,12,-,TRBJ2-7,TGCAGCGTTAAGGACAGCTCCTACGAGCAGTACTTC,CSVKDSSYEQYF
TRBV28,-,12,-,TRBJ2-7,TGTGCCAGCAGTTTTTTAAACTACGAGCAGTACTTC,CASSFLNYEQYF
TRBV5-1,-,13,-,TRBJ1-3,TGCGCCAGCAGCTGGGAGAATGGAAACACCATATATTTT,CASSWENGNTIYF
TRBV5-4,once,14,TRBD1,TRBJ2-2,TGTGCCATGAAGACAGGGGTGAGCACCGGGGAGCTGTTTTTT,CAMKTGVSTGELFF
TRBV2,-,15,-,TRBJ1-4,TGTGCCAGCTGCCCTATCTATGCAACTAATGAAAAACTGTTTTTT,CASCPIYATNEKLFF
TRBV13,once,13,TRBD1,TRBJ2-4,TGTGCCAGCAGCACAACTGACAGGGGTATTCAGTACTTC,CASSTTDRGIQYF
TRBV29-1,-,13,-,TRBJ2-3,TGCAGCGTTGGTGGGAGGAACACAGATACGCAGTATTTT,CSVGGRNTDTQYF
TRBV5-6,-,16,TRBD1,TRBJ1-4,TGTGCCAGCAGCCCTGACAGGGGGTCAACTAATGAAAAACTGTTTTTT,CASSPDRGSTNEKLFF
TRBV6-1,once,15,TRBD1,TRBJ2-1,TGTGCCAGCAGTGATTGGACAGGGTACCGCAATGAGCAGTTCTTC,CASSDWTGYRNEQFF
TRBV19,-,13,-,TRBJ2-7,TGTGCCAGTAGCGGGGTTAGCTCCTACGAGCAGTACTTC,CASSGVSSYEQYF
TRBV5-4,-,14,-,TRBJ1-5,TGTGCCAGCAGCCGATTGGGGGGGCGGTTAAATGAGCATTTT,CASSRLGGRLNEHF
TRBV4-1,-,16,TRBD2,TRBJ2-1,TGCGCCAGCAGCCAGTATAGCGGGAGGGCCCAGAATGAGCAGTTCTTC,CASSQYSGRAQNEQFF